This T cell receptor (beta chain) was identified during a study of cytomegalovirus exposure and HLA in healthy donors. Between the trimmed V and J ends, which lost 4 bases and 7 bases, there was a span of 13 bases. The CDR3 length is 13 residues. Germline CDR1 and CDR2: MRHNA and SNTAGT. Study-level points and caveats: The study recorded 164 TCR beta chains that were cytomegalovirus-associated.

The PCR made use of 60 Vbeta and 13 Jbeta primers. Per the study methods: In a later analysis, of some 80 million unique beta chains, some 10 million appeared in at least two donors. Sequenced by immunoSEQ multiplex PCR; TCRdb stores in-frame clones only, minus some. The D gene and trimming were derived from the DNA, and the V and J assignments and clone size from that table. The sample has approximately 170,000 clones; around 80% are singletons. Comment on this clone: Its antigen is undetermined.

The sequencing sample was made of PBMCs. The receptor's source is a male donor in good health and CMV-seronegative. The rearrangement links TRBV6-4 to TRBJ1-2; D might be TRBD1 (5 bases). DNA of the CDR3: TGTGCCAGCAGTGCCATGGTTGGGGCTGGCTACACCTTC. The encoded protein is CASSAMVGAGYTF.